This T cell receptor beta chain is drawn from a study of control samples from healthy donors and cancer patients. Assay used: immunoSEQ multiplex PCR; TCRdb lists only in-frame clones, some missing. The sample yields about 40,000 clones, roughly 92% seen once. Trimming left V 6 bases short and J 8 bases short, with 13 bases between. The CDR3 extends over 12 amino acids. Germline V gene lookup returns CDR1 MDHEN and CDR2 SYDVKM. This receptor was identified in a woman aged 45-59 years in good health. The V gene is TRBV28, the J gene TRBJ1-1; D gene uncertain. Sequencing was carried out using blood. The CDR3 DNA reads as TGTGCCAGCAGCCTGGGAGGGAGCGAAGCTTTCTTT. Translated, it gives CASSLGGSEAFF.